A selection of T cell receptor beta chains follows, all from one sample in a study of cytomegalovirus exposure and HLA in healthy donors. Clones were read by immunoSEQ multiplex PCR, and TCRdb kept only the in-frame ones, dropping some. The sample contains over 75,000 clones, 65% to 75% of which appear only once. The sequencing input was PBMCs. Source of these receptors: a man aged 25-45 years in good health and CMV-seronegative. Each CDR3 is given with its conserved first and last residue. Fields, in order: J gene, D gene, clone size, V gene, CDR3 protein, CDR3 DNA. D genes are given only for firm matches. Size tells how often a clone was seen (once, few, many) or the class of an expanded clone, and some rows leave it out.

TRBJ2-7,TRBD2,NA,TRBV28,CASSGGLAGTRSYEQYF,TGTGCCAGCAGTGGGGGGCTAGCGGGAACAAGGTCCTACGAGCAGTACTTC
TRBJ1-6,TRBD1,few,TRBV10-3,CAISWDDRDNSPLHF,TGTGCCATCAGTTGGGATGACAGGGATAATTCACCCCTCCACTTT
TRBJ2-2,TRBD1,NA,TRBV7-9,CASLPGQGDTGELFF,TGTGCCAGCCTCCCGGGACAGGGGGACACCGGGGAGCTGTTTTTT
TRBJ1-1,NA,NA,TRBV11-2,CASSLVRGVAFF,TGTGCCAGCAGCTTAGTCAGGGGAGTAGCTTTCTTT
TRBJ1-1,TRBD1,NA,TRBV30,CAWSVLGQGSTEAFF,TGTGCCTGGAGTGTATTGGGACAGGGGTCCACTGAAGCTTTCTTT
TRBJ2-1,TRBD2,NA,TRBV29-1,CSVGASGINEQFF,TGCAGCGTGGGGGCTAGCGGGATTAATGAGCAGTTCTTC
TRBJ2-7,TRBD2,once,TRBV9,CASSERAGASWEQYF,TGTGCCAGCAGCGAGAGAGCGGGAGCATCTTGGGAGCAGTACTTC
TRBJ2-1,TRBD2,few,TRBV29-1,CSVAGGGPYNEQFF,TGCAGCGTCGCCGGGGGGGGCCCCTACAATGAGCAGTTCTTC
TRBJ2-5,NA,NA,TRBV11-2,CASSLNPGLLQETQYF,TGTGCCAGCAGCTTAAATCCGGGACTCCTTCAAGAGACCCAGTACTTC
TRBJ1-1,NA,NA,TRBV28,CASSDNRVENTEAFF,TGTGCCAGCAGTGACAACAGGGTGGAGAACACTGAAGCTTTCTTT
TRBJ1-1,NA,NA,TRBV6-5,CASSIQGSANTEAFF,TGTGCCAGCAGTATACAGGGATCAGCGAACACTGAAGCTTTCTTT
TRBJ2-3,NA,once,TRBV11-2,CASTPSTGLNTDTQYF,TGTGCCAGCACCCCCAGCACGGGACTGAACACAGATACGCAGTATTTT
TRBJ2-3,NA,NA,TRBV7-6,CASSLILAPDTQYF,TGTGCCAGCAGCTTAATCCTAGCCCCAGATACGCAGTATTTT
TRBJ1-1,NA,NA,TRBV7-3,CASSLQGVETEAFF,TGTGCCAGCAGTCTCCAGGGCGTGGAGACTGAAGCTTTCTTT
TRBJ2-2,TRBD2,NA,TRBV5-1,CASSLGRGVNTGELFF,TGCGCCAGCAGCTTGGGACGGGGGGTAAACACCGGGGAGCTGTTTTTT
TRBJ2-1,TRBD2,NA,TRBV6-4,CASSRDLAGGQFF,TGTGCCAGCAGTCGCGATCTAGCGGGAGGGCAGTTCTTC
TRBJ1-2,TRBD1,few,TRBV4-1,CASSQDPGPGQGNYGYTF,TGCGCCAGCAGCCAAGATCCAGGCCCGGGACAGGGGAATTATGGCTACACCTTC
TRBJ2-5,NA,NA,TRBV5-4,CASSLAETQYF,TGTGCCAGCAGCTTGGCGGAGACCCAGTACTTC
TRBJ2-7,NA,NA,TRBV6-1,CASSDLYEQYF,TGTGCCAGCAGTGACCTCTACGAGCAGTACTTC
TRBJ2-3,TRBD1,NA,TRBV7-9,CASSSRYSGQGTDTQYF,TGTGCCAGCAGCTCTCGCTATAGTGGACAGGGGACAGATACGCAGTATTTT
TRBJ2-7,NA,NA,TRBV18,CASSPGTGENEQYF,TGTGCCAGCTCACCGGGGACGGGGGAAAACGAGCAGTACTTC
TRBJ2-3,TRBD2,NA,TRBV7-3,CASSLGVRLAGGLNKGTDTQYF,TGTGCCAGCAGCTTAGGAGTTCGGCTAGCGGGGGGGCTAAATAAAGGCACAGATACGCAGTATTTT
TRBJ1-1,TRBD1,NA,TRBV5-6,CASSPDRGNTEAFF,TGTGCCAGCAGCCCGGACAGGGGGAACACTGAAGCTTTCTTT
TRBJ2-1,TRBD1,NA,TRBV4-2,CASSQEGQGYNEQFF,TGTGCCAGCAGCCAAGAGGGACAGGGATACAATGAGCAGTTCTTC
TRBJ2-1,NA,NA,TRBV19,CASSIGQSKSSYNEQFF,TGTGCCAGTAGTATAGGTCAGTCCAAAAGCTCCTACAATGAGCAGTTCTTC
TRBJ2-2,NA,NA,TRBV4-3,CASSHLTGNTGELFF,TGCGCCAGCAGCCACCTGACAGGAAACACCGGGGAGCTGTTTTTT
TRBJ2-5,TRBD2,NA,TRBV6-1,CASSEEGTSGRIGRETQYF,TGTGCCAGCAGTGAAGAGGGGACTAGCGGGAGGATAGGGAGAGAGACCCAGTACTTC
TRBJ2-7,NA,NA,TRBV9,CASSEGGTSYEQYF,TGTGCCAGCAGCGAGGGAGGTACCTCCTACGAGCAGTACTTC
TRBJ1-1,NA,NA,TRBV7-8,CASSDSNTEAFF,TGTGCCAGCAGCGACAGCAACACTGAAGCTTTCTTT
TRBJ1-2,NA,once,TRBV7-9,CASSSPGASSRGYTF,TGTGCCAGCAGCTCACCTGGGGCCTCCTCACGGGGCTACACCTTC
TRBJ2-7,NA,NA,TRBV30,CAWSEVGGKYEQYF,TGTGCCTGGAGTGAGGTCGGAGGAAAGTACGAGCAGTACTTC
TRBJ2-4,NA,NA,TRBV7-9,CASSLVGDKNIQYF,TGTGCCAGCAGCTTAGTAGGGGACAAAAACATTCAGTACTTC
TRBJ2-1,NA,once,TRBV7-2,CASSLGVLSARNNEQFF,TGTGCCAGCAGCTTAGGTGTTCTATCGGCCAGGAACAATGAGCAGTTCTTC
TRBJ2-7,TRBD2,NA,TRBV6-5,CASSRRGGSEQYF,TGTGCCAGCAGTCGTCGGGGGGGGAGCGAGCAGTACTTC
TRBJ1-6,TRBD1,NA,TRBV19,CASSIIDRGDSPLHF,TGTGCCAGTAGTATAATCGACAGGGGTGATTCACCCCTCCACTTT
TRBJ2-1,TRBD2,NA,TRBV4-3,CASSQDRLAAYNEQFF,TGCGCCAGCAGCCAAGATCGGCTAGCGGCCTACAATGAGCAGTTCTTC
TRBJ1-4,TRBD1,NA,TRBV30,CAWARQGGEKLFF,TGTGCCTGGGCCCGTCAGGGGGGAGAAAAACTGTTTTTT
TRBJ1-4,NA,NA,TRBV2,CASSEWGLNEKLFF,TGTGCCAGCAGTGAATGGGGACTTAATGAAAAACTGTTTTTT
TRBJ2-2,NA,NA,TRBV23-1,CAIEPPDWNTGELFF,TGCGCCATCGAACCACCGGACTGGAACACCGGGGAGCTGTTTTTT
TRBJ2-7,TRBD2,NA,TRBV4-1,CASSQDSGAGGIHSYEQYF,TGCGCCAGCAGCCAAGATTCGGGAGCGGGGGGGATACATTCCTACGAGCAGTACTTC
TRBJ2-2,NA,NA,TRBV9,CASSGGPPVLGELFF,TGTGCCAGCAGCGGAGGTCCCCCCGTCCTCGGGGAGCTGTTTTTT
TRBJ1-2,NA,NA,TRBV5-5,CASSDSFVSGYTF,TGTGCCAGCAGTGACAGCTTTGTTTCTGGCTACACCTTC
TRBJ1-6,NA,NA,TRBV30,CAWSVDSNSPLHF,TGTGCCTGGAGTGTAGACAGCAATTCACCCCTCCACTTT